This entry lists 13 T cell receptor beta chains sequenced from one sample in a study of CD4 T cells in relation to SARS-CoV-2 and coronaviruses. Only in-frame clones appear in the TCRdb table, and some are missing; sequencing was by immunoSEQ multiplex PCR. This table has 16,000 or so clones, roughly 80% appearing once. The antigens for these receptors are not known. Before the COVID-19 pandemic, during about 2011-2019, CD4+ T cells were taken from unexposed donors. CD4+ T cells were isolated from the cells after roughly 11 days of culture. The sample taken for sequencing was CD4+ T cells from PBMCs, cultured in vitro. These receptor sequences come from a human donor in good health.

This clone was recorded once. DNA for the CDR3: TGTGCCAGCAGCTTAGGACGGGACGAACTAGATGGCTACACCTTC. Its translation is CASSLGRDELDGYTF. The genes are TRBV7-8 and TRBJ1-2, with a possible D match to TRBD1 (5 bases). CDR3 length: 15 amino acids. Germline lookup yields CDR1 SGHVS and CDR2 FQNEAQ. Trimming cost V 1 base and J 6 bases, with 15 bases left between them.

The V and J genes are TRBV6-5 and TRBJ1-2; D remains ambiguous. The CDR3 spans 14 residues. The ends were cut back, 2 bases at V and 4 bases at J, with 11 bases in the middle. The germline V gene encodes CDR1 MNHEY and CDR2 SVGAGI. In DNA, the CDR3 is TGTGCCAGCAGTTACCAGCCCCGGGCCTATGGCTACACCTTC. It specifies CASSYQPRAYGYTF.

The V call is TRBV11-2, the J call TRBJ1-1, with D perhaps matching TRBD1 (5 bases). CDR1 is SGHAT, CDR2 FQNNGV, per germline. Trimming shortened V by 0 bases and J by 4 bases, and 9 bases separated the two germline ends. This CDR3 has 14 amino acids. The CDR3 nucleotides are TGTGCCAGCAGCTTAGATCGGGGGAGCACTGAAGCTTTCTTT. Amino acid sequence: CASSLDRGSTEAFF.

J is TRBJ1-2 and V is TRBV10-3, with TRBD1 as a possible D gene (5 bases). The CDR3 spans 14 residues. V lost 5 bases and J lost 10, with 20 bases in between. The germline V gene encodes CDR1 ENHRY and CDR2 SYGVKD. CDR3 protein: CAISNKQADIDYTF. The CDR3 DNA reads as TGTGCCATCAGTAACAAGCAAGCGGACATTGACTACACCTTC.

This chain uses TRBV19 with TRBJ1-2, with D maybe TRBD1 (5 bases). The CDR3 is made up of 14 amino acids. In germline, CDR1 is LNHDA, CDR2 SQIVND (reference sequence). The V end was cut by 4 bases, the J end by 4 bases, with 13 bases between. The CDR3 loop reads CASSTGEGRYGYTF. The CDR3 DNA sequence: TGTGCCAGTAGTACTGGGGAGGGACGCTATGGCTACACCTTC.

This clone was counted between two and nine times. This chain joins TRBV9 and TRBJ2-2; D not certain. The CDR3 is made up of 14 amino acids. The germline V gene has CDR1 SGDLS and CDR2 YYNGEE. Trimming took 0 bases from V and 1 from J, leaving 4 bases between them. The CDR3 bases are TGTGCCAGCAGCGTAGGAGGGAACACCGGGGAGCTGTTTTTT. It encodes CASSVGGNTGELFF.

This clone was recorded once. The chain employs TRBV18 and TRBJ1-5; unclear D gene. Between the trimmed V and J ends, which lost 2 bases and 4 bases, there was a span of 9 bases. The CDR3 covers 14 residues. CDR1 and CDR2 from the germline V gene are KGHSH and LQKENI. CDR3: CASSPSADNQPQHF. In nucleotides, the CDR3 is TGTGCCAGCTCACCATCCGCGGATAATCAGCCCCAGCATTTT.

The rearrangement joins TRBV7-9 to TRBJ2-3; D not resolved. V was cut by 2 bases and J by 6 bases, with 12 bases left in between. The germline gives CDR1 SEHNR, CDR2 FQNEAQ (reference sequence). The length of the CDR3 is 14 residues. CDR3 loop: CASSLYGSRDTQYF. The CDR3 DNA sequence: TGTGCCAGCAGCTTATATGGCAGCCGTGATACGCAGTATTTT.

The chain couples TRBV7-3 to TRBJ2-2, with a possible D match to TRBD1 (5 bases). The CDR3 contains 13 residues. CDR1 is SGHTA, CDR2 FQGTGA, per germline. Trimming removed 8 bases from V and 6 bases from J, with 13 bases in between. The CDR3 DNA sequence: TGTGCCAGCGGCAGGGTTAGGTCCGGGGAGCTGTTTTTT. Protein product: CASGRVRSGELFF.

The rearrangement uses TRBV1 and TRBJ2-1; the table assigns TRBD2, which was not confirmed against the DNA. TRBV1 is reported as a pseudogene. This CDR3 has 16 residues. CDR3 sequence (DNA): TGCACCAGCAGCCGTAAAGGGACTAGCGCTGCAAATGAGCAGTTCTTC. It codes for CTSSRKGTSAANEQFF.

Written as DNA, the CDR3 is TGTGCCAGCAGCCTCACCGAGCAGTACTTC. Translated, it gives CASSLTEQYF. The chain carries TRBV6-5 and TRBJ2-7; D remains ambiguous. The V and J ends lost 6 bases and 6 bases respectively, with 6 bases between them. Germline-derived CDR1 and CDR2 are MNHEY and SVGAGI. CDR3 length: 10 amino acids.

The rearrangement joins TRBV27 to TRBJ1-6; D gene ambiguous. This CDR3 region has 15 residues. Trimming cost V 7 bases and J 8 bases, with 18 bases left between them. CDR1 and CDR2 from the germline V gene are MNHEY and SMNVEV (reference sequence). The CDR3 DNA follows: TGTGCCAGCAATCGCGGGCGGCTAGACCATTCACCCCTCCACTTT. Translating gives CASNRGRLDHSPLHF.

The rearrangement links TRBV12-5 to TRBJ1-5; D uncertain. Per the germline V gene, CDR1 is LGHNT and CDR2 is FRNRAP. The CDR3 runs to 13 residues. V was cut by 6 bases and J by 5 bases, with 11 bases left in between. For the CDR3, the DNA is TGTGCTAGTGGCCCCGGTTTCCATCAGCCCCAGCATTTT. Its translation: CASGPGFHQPQHF.